This paragraph covers one TCR beta chain sequence. Its antigen is currently not known. No base quality information exists; no much larger clone differs at one position. This entry belongs to a study of blood T cell repertoires in COVID-19 (dated by TCRdb to the early 2020s). Background for the entire study: The collaborator samples originated in the United States, Italy and Spain and spanned the acute and convalescent phases of COVID-19. A freely available public database, intended as a resource for researchers studying the immune response to SARS-CoV-2, is where the repertoires were released. The samples were drawn from the first 160 participants of the ongoing ImmuneRACE study and from 950 to 1,500 subjects provided by 6 global collaborators. Where available, HLA class I and class II types were taken from metadata supplied by the sample provider and were not determined by assay-based typing. The prospective study material was composed of cDNA or gDNA derived from T cells, B-cell-depleted T cells, or PBMCs. Deeply sampled blood TCRbeta repertoires from subjects exposed to, actively infected with, or recovered from COVID-19 were included in the dataset. The sample metadata nearly always contained a de-identified subject ID, COVID-19 status, age in years and sex. The paper's findings and limits, for the study overall: Clinical and demographic metadata were provided uncurated, with the amount varying by source and participant.

In Seattle, one collaborating source enrolled patients while the infection was active and tracked those patients longitudinally over the course of disease. Whole blood was collected in K2EDTA tubes by collaborating institutions according to the institutions' own protocols. For TCRbeta analysis, collaborators shipped samples in one of three forms: frozen whole blood, isolated PBMCs, or DNA extracted from either of those sample types. Reading the germline V gene gives CDR1 SGHVS and CDR2 FNYEAQ. The CDR3 measures 19 amino acids from cysteine to phenylalanine. The kept DNA is CDR3 alone, 57 bases in frame from the first base. Trimming at the junction amounts to 0 bases on V and 0 bases on J, and the germline ends lie 20 bases apart. TCRbeta CDR3 regions were amplified from genomic DNA using the immunoSEQ Assay, a bias-controlled multiplex PCR. On the study's bioinformatics: Nucleated cell counts per sample were estimated from amplification of reference gene primers within the assay. To quantify the absolute abundance of each unique TCRbeta CDR3 rearrangement, sequence reads were collapsed and filtered. For each sample, productive Simpson clonality was calculated by taking the square root of Simpson's diversity index across productive rearrangements. Drawn from immuneACCESS, this table holds only the in-frame rearrangements with V and J called that TCRdb kept. Clones are partly lost; checked studies trace under half to an unresolved V gene and leave the rest unexplained. That table gives V, J and clone size, and the DNA gave D and trimming. This sample gives 65,000 to 70,000 clones in total; around 86% of them show up just once. Clones ranked in the top ten supply 16% of the sample.

The rearranged segments are TRBV7-6 and TRBJ1-1; a weak D assignment points to TRBD1 (6 bases agree). The material sequenced was peripheral blood. The TCR comes from a man aged 40-49 years with COVID-19, enrolled during active disease. The CDR3 corresponds to CASSLALMVPGAVNTEAFF. The DNA sequence reads TGTGCCAGCAGCTTAGCCCTTATGGTTCCAGGGGCAGTGAACACTGAAGCTTTCTTT.